This T cell receptor beta chain was obtained from a study of T cells in Graves' hyperthyroidism and ophthalmopathy. What was amplified from RNA transcripts were TCR beta CDR3 regions. The primer set for the first-round RT-PCR of the TCR CDR3 was HTBI. One entry per CDR3 protein results from TCRdb running MiXCR on the multiplex PCR reads. Of roughly 380,000 distinct CDR3 sequences in the sample, roughly 13% are singletons; the top ten hold around 20%. Study-wide findings and caveats: Stable hyperthyroidism was separated from ophthalmopathy by a model based on 13 V-J features.

Trimming cost V 6 bases and J 1 base, with 9 bases left between them. Germline V lookup: CDR1 SEHNR, CDR2 FQNEAQ (reference sequence). The CDR3 contains 13 residues. This clonotype was picked up many times. Its antigen is undetermined. Sequencing input: blood. J is TRBJ1-1 and V is TRBV7-9; D uncertain. The source is a man aged 25 to 45 with Graves' hyperthyroidism that later progressed to Graves' ophthalmopathy. CDR3 nucleotides: TGTGCCAGCAGTCCTGCGTGGAACACTGAAGCTTTCTTT. It specifies CASSPAWNTEAFF.